One sample yielded the 10 T cell receptor beta chains listed below, sequenced in a study of response to subunit inactivated influenza vaccine. A single record per CDR3 protein comes from TCRdb applying MiXCR to the RT-PCR reads. The sample has approximately 230,000 distinct CDR3 sequences; approximately 12% are singletons. The input for sequencing was non-naive T cells sorted from PBMCs, taken 14 to 15 days before vaccination. The receptors here all came from a man aged 50 to 60 who received an inactivated influenza vaccine.

This rearrangement joins TRBV12-3 or TRBV12-4 to TRBJ1-6; 7 nucleotides align to TRBD1. V was pared by 5 bases and J by 7 bases, with 11 bases of the junction left unmatched. CDR3 size: 16 residues. The CDR3 here is CASSAYRTGANSPLHF. In nucleotides, the CDR3 is TGTGCCAGCAGTGCCTACCGGACAGGCGCAAATTCACCCCTCCACTTT.

Many counts were recorded for this clonotype. The chain carries TRBV29-1 and TRBJ2-1, with D possibly called TRBD1 or TRBD2 (5 bases each). The CDR3 runs to 13 residues. Looked up from germline, CDR1 is SQVTM and CDR2 is ANQGSEA. V was trimmed by 4 bases and J by 8 bases, leaving 15 bases between them. The CDR3 coding sequence is TGCAGCGTTGCCCGGGACCTTAGCGATGAGCAGTTCTTC. Amino acid sequence: CSVARDLSDEQFF.

The sample holds a few counts of this clonotype. The J gene is TRBJ2-3, the V gene TRBV7-2; 10 nucleotides align to TRBD2. In germline, CDR1 is SGHTA, CDR2 FQGNSA. The V gene end was trimmed by 6 bases and the J gene end by 0 bases; junction bases not matched to a gene: 6. CDR3 size: 16 residues. DNA of the CDR3: TGTGCCAGCAGTTCCTCGACTAGCGGGAGCACAGATACGCAGTATTTT. Protein product: CASSSSTSGSTDTQYF. Variable domain in full (rest from reference TRBV7-2 and TRBJ2-3): GAGVSQSPSNKVTEKGKDVELRCDPISGHTALYWYRQSLGQGLEFLIYFQGNSAPDKSGLPSDRFSAERTGGSVSTLTIQRTQQEDSAVYLCASSSSTSGSTDTQYFGPGTRLTVL.

The table lists this clonotype with a few counts. V gene TRBV9 combines with J gene TRBJ2-5, with 7 bases matching TRBD1. The CDR3 extends over 16 amino acids. Germline V gene data show CDR1 as SGDLS and CDR2 as YYNGEE. With 4 bases clipped from V and 4 bases from J, the junction kept 13 bases outside the gene matches. The CDR3 DNA reads TGTGCCAGCAGCCCTCGACAGGGCACCCAAAGAGAGACCCAGTACTTC. Translated, it gives CASSPRQGTQRETQYF.

The table lists this clonotype with many counts. The chain uses TRBV12-3 or TRBV12-4 and TRBJ2-7, with D tentatively TRBD1 (5 bases). The CDR3 totals 13 residues. V lost 4 bases and J 2 bases, leaving 9 bases between the germline ends. DNA of the CDR3: TGTGCCAGCAGTTCCGGACACACCTACGAGCAGTACTTC. This gives the protein CASSSGHTYEQYF.

Written as DNA, the CDR3 is TGTGCCACCAGTGTCCGGGAGGGAAACACCGGGGAGCTGTTTTTT. It specifies CATSVREGNTGELFF. The V call is TRBV24-1, the J call TRBJ2-2, with 8 bases fitting TRBD2. This CDR3 spans 15 amino acids. CDR1 KGHDR and CDR2 SFDVKD come from the germline V gene. With 5 bases clipped from V and 2 bases from J, the junction kept 3 bases outside the gene matches.

This chain joins TRBV6-2 or TRBV6-3 and TRBJ1-2; TRBD1 might be the D (5 bases). V was clipped by 0 bases and J by 4 bases, with 12 bases between them. Germline CDR1 and CDR2: MNHEY and SVGEGT. This CDR3 contains 15 residues. CDR3 coding DNA: TGTGCCAGCAGTTACTCGGGACGGAGTACCTATGGCTACACCTTC. Protein: CASSYSGRSTYGYTF.

Turning to this clonotype: One end of the junction fails to match germline, which may point to a read error. The rearrangement joins TRBV20-1 to TRBJ2-3; 12 nucleotides match TRBD2. CDR1 and CDR2 from the germline V gene are DFQATT and SNEGSKA (reference sequence). This CDR3 is built from 16 residues. The CDR3 loop reads CSARDLAGGLTDTQYF. DNA for the CDR3: TGCAGCGCTAGAGATCTAGCGGGAGGGTTGACAGATACGCAGTATTTT.

The CDR3 protein is CASSPGQGRRNYNEQFF. For the CDR3, the DNA is TGTGCCAGCAGCCCCGGACAGGGCCGGCGGAACTACAATGAGCAGTTCTTC. The chain links TRBV11-3 to TRBJ2-1; TRBD1 matches 8 bases. The V gene's germline CDR1 is SGHNT and CDR2 YENEEA. V lost 5 bases, J lost 3 bases, and 12 bases stayed unmatched. The CDR3 is 17 amino acids.

This clonotype was picked up many times. CDR3 protein: CASSQEGKFQETQYF. The CDR3 DNA follows: TGTGCCAGCAGCCAAGAGGGAAAGTTCCAAGAGACCCAGTACTTC. The chain is built from TRBV4-2 and TRBJ2-5; D uncertain. There are 15 residues in the CDR3. Germline CDR1 reads LGHNA; CDR2 reads YNFKEQ. V shed 0 bases and J shed 1 base, with 9 bases lying between them.